Presented here are 15 T cell receptor beta chains from one specimen sequenced in a study of PD-1 blockade in classical Hodgkin lymphoma. Sequenced by immunoSEQ multiplex PCR; TCRdb stores in-frame clones only, minus some. The table shows just under 10,000 clones, with roughly 70% occurring only once. Time point indicated: cycle 4 day 1 (C4D1), after less than seven weeks of nivolumab. No patient escaped relapse after autologous stem cell transplantation, and brentuximab vedotin exposure varied. From thawed PBMCs, CD8+ T cells were isolated by magnetic negative selection. The sample in question was CD8+ T cells from blood, obtained before the fourth cycle of nivolumab. Source of these receptors: a human donor with classical Hodgkin lymphoma.

The genes are TRBV27 and TRBJ2-2; TRBD2 aligns across 10 bases. This CDR3 has 16 residues. Germline V CDR1 and CDR2: MNHEY, SMNVEV (reference sequence). The J segment lost 7 bases and the V segment lost 4 bases, leaving 9 bases of the junction unmatched. The CDR3 DNA reads TGTGCCAGCAGTTACCTAGCGGGAGAGGGGCACGGGGAGCTGTTTTTT. Translating gives CASSYLAGEGHGELFF.

The chain joins TRBV28 to TRBJ2-1; D call uncertain. Trimming removed 6 bases from V and 6 bases from J, with 12 bases in between. CDR1 and CDR2 (germline): MDHEN, SYDVKM. The CDR3 has 13 amino acids. Here the CDR3 reads CASSLDWPNEQFF. As DNA, the CDR3 is TGTGCCAGCAGCCTAGACTGGCCCAATGAGCAGTTCTTC.

The chain recombines TRBV14 with TRBJ2-1; D gene uncertain. Between the trimmed V and J ends, which lost 1 base and 4 bases, there was a span of 2 bases. Germline-derived CDR1 and CDR2 are SGHDN and FVKESK. This CDR3 spans 12 amino acids. CDR3 in amino acids: CASSQVYNEQFF. In nucleotides, the CDR3 is TGTGCCAGCAGCCAAGTTTACAATGAGCAGTTCTTC.

This rearrangement joins TRBV29-1 to TRBJ2-7, with TRBD1 identical over 7 bases. This CDR3 is 12 amino acids long. Germline loops: CDR1 SQVTM, CDR2 ANQGSEA. With 5 bases clipped from V and 2 bases from J, the junction kept 3 bases outside the gene matches. In DNA, the CDR3 is TGCAGCGTTTGGGACAGTCCCTACGAGCAGTACTTC. Encoded protein: CSVWDSPYEQYF.

The chain has TRBV27 and TRBJ2-2; D is perhaps TRBD2 (7 bases). Germline assignment: CDR1 MNHEY and CDR2 SMNVEV (reference sequence). The V end was cut by 5 bases, the J end by 7 bases, with 26 bases between. This CDR3 is 18 amino acids long. The CDR3 DNA is TGTGCCAGCAGTCTAGAGAGGGGGGGTCCCTCTCTCGGCGGGGAGCTGTTTTTT. Its translation is CASSLERGGPSLGGELFF.

J is TRBJ2-7 and V is TRBV4-1; TRBD1 matches 9 bases. Germline V gives CDR1 MGHRA, CDR2 YSYEKL. After removal of 0 bases from V and 2 bases from J, the junction contained 11 bases not matched to a gene. This CDR3 is built from 18 residues. CDR3 DNA: TGCGCCAGCAGCCAAGAAGCGCCCGGGACAGGGAGAACCTACGAGCAGTACTTC. Residues: CASSQEAPGTGRTYEQYF.

This clone appeared once. The chain's CDR3 is CASLRLAGGTDTQYF. The CDR3 DNA reads as TGTGCCAGCTTGCGACTAGCGGGAGGCACAGATACGCAGTATTTT. The genes are TRBV2 and TRBJ2-3; 12 nucleotides line up with TRBD2. Germline CDR1 reads SNHLY; CDR2 reads FYNNEI. V lost 8 bases to trimming and J lost 1 base; unmatched junction nucleotides: 4. This CDR3 is built from 15 residues. Full variable domain (rest looked up from reference TRBV2 and TRBJ2-3): EPEVTQTPSHQVTQMGQEVILRCVPISNHLYFYWYRQILGQKVEFLVSFYNNEISEKSEIFDDQFSVERPDGSNFTLKIRSTKLEDSAMYFCASLRLAGGTDTQYFGPGTRLTVL.

The chain uses TRBV9 and TRBJ2-1; D perhaps matches TRBD2 (5 bases). This CDR3 is built from 13 residues. The germline CDR1 and CDR2 sequences are SGDLS and YYNGEE. V was pared by 4 bases and J by 6 bases, with 11 bases between. The CDR3 coding sequence is TGTGCCAGCAGCCCACTAGTTTCCAATGAGCAGTTCTTC. Translation: CASSPLVSNEQFF.

The sample holds one count of this clone. The chain couples TRBV7-6 to TRBJ2-1, with 7 bases lining up with TRBD2. The V and J ends lost 3 bases and 0 bases, in that order; junction bases with no gene match: 11. Germline V gene sequence: CDR1 SGHVS, CDR2 FNYEAQ. The CDR3 is 18 amino acids. The chain's CDR3 is CASSFLTSPMSSYNEQFF. CDR3 nucleotide sequence: TGTGCCAGCAGCTTTCTGACTAGCCCGATGAGCTCCTACAATGAGCAGTTCTTC.

The CDR3 coding sequence is TGCAGCGTTGAAGGAGCCTCCGAGGGCACTGAAGCTTTCTTT. Its protein is CSVEGASEGTEAFF. The chain joins TRBV29-1 to TRBJ1-1, with no clear D. The CDR3 runs 14 residues. CDR1 is SQVTM, CDR2 ANQGSEA, per germline. V was shortened by 1 base and J by 4 bases, with 13 bases between the two germline ends.

V gene TRBV10-3 combines with J gene TRBJ1-1, with 9 bases that match TRBD1. J gave up 1 base and V 6 bases, and 9 bases lay outside the gene matches. In germline, CDR1 is ENHRY, CDR2 SYGVKD. This CDR3 contains 16 residues. The CDR3 DNA follows: TGTGCCATCAGCCTTTCACCGACAGGGGGGAACACTGAAGCTTTCTTT. Residues: CAISLSPTGGNTEAFF.

The rearrangement links TRBV29-1 to TRBJ2-3; 7 bases align to TRBD2. The V gene's germline CDR1 is SQVTM and CDR2 ANQGSEA. V was pared by 4 bases and J by 3 bases, with 10 bases of the junction left unmatched. The CDR3 is made up of 15 amino acids. CDR3 region: CSVGKRDATTDTQYF. CDR3 sequence (DNA): TGCAGCGTTGGGAAGCGGGACGCGACGACAGATACGCAGTATTTT.

The rearrangement joins TRBV6-5 to TRBJ2-5; D is perhaps TRBD2 (5 bases). Germline-derived CDR1 and CDR2 are MNHEY and SVGAGI. Trimming removed 5 bases at V and 5 bases at J, with 12 bases between. The length of the CDR3 is 13 residues. Here the CDR3 reads CASSKLDLETQYF. The CDR3 nucleotides are TGTGCCAGCAGTAAACTAGATTTGGAGACCCAGTACTTC.

CDR3 sequence (DNA): TGTGCCAGTAGTATAGGGGAAAGATTCAATCAGCCCCAGCATTTT. Amino acids: CASSIGERFNQPQHF. The chain has TRBV19 and TRBJ1-5; D gene ambiguous. The CDR3 sequence is 15 residues long. Germline V gives CDR1 LNHDA, CDR2 SQIVND (reference sequence). V lost 1 base and J 3 bases, leaving 10 bases between the germline ends.

V gene TRBV20-1 combines with J gene TRBJ2-7; no reliable D call. V shed 6 bases and J shed 9 bases, with 15 bases lying between them. Germline V gene lookup returns CDR1 DFQATT and CDR2 SNEGSKA (reference sequence). The CDR3 length is 11 residues. This chain's CDR3 is CSAPLESGQYF. The CDR3 bases are TGCAGTGCCCCACTCGAGTCGGGGCAGTACTTC.